This TCR beta chain emerged from a study of response to subunit inactivated influenza vaccine. Study conclusions and caveats: Authors suggested seasonal influenza vaccinations each recruit few new T cells.

V was shortened by 4 bases and J by 6 bases, with 19 bases between the two germline ends. This CDR3 is 15 amino acids long. The germline V gene encodes CDR1 MDHEN and CDR2 SYDVKM. TCRdb redid the calling of the RT-PCR reads with MiXCR, one entry per CDR3 protein. The sample holds 500,000 to 600,000 distinct CDR3 sequences, roughly 15% seen once. In the case of this clonotype: Its antigen remains unidentified.

The clonotype was recovered from a man over 45 who received an inactivated influenza vaccine. V gene TRBV28 combines with J gene TRBJ2-7, with a weak D call TRBD1 (6 bases). The sequences come from PBMCs from blood, collected 11 to 12 days after vaccination. Here the CDR3 DNA reads TGTGCCAGCAGTTCTGCAGGGGCGCGGTTTTCCGAGCAGTACTTC. The encoded protein is CASSSAGARFSEQYF.